This T cell receptor beta chain was identified in a study of cytomegalovirus exposure and HLA in healthy donors. J lost 2 bases, V lost 4 bases, and 16 bases had no gene match. This CDR3 is 18 amino acids long. CDR1 is LNHDA and CDR2 is SQIVND in the germline V gene (reference sequence). In the case of this clone: Its antigen is unknown.

Study results and limitations: Previous analysis showed most TCR beta V segments were productive about 87% or about 30% of the time. Upon later analysis, HLA-associated TCR beta chains proved more clonally expanded than other, equally common chains. Analyses of presence/absence relied on an assumption of roughly uniform sequencing depth across donors. It has been reported that TCR beta sequences accurately predicted the HLA-A and HLA-B alleles of most subjects.

The PCR ran on 60 Vbeta and 13 Jbeta primers. Sequencing was performed with immunoSEQ multiplex PCR; in TCRdb, only in-frame clones are kept and a portion is missing. This table holds 150,000 to 200,000 clones, approximately 86% found once. The chain recombines TRBV19 with TRBJ2-7, with 8 positions matching TRBD2. What was sequenced was PBMCs. This clonotype was sampled from a male donor in good health and CMV-seronegative. This CDR3 reads CASSTQRTGGRRTYEQYF. The CDR3 DNA reads as TGTGCCAGTAGTACCCAACGGACGGGGGGGAGGAGGACCTACGAGCAGTACTTC.